The rows below give T cell receptor beta chains drawn from one sample of a study of blood T cells in healthy people across ages. TCRdb re-called the 5' RACE reads through MiXCR, storing one row per CDR3 protein. The sample records around 800,000 distinct CDR3 sequences, roughly 26% being singletons. A further study also used this sample, focusing on T cells of mothers and their children.

The sample was blood. The receptors originated from a boy aged 5-17 years in good health. The CDR3 runs from the conserved cysteine through the conserved F or W. D genes are given only for firm matches. Where a row states a size, it is once, few, many or the class of an expanded clone; other rows omit it.

clone_size d_call j_call v_call cdr3_nt cdr3_aa
NA NA TRBJ2-5 TRBV7-9 TGTGCCAGCAGCCCGGACAGCTTCCAAGAGACCCAGTACTTC CASSPDSFQETQYF
NA TRBD1 TRBJ2-1 TRBV11-2 TGTGCCAGCAGCTTAGGCTATACAGGGGACCACAATGAGCAGTTCTTC CASSLGYTGDHNEQFF
NA NA TRBJ2-3 TRBV7-9 TGTGCCAGCAGCTTTATTAGCGGAGATACGCAGTATTTT CASSFISGDTQYF
NA NA TRBJ1-1 TRBV6-5 TGTGCCAGCAGAAAACAGGGTGGTCTGGGGAACACTGAAGCTTCCTTT CASRKQGGLGNTEASF
few NA TRBJ1-4 TRBV7-9 TGTGCCAGCAGCTCGGTGGGGCATGAAAAACTGTTTTTT CASSSVGHEKLFF
NA TRBD1 TRBJ1-3 TRBV5-1 TGCGCCAGCAGCCTACAAGGACAGGTGAACACCATATATTTT CASSLQGQVNTIYF
few NA TRBJ1-4 TRBV11-2 TGTGCCAGCAGCCCCTCGGGAGTTAATGAAAAACTGTTTTTT CASSPSGVNEKLFF
NA NA TRBJ1-1 TRBV5-1 TGCGCCAGCAGCTTGGCTCAGGACAGCACTGAAGCTTTCTTT CASSLAQDSTEAFF
few TRBD1 TRBJ2-7 TRBV6-6 TGTGCCAGCAGCTTTCGGGACAGGGAGTTCCACGAGCAGTACTTC CASSFRDREFHEQYF
NA NA TRBJ2-2 TRBV12-3/TRBV12-4 TGTGCCAGCAGACGGGGACTTCCCGGGGAGCTGTTTTTT CASRRGLPGELFF
many NA TRBJ2-1 TRBV11-1 TGTGCCAGCAGCTCTGACAGTATACCTTTCTTC CASSSDSIPFF
NA TRBD2 TRBJ2-5 TRBV5-1 TGCGCCAGCAGCCCAATAGCGGGGGCACCAGGGGAGACCCAGTACTTC CASSPIAGAPGETQYF
NA TRBD2 TRBJ2-7 TRBV30 TGTGCCTGGACTAGCGGGTACGAGCAGTACTTC CAWTSGYEQYF
NA TRBD2 TRBJ2-5 TRBV7-9 TGTGCCAGCAGATCGAAGCGGGGCCAAGAGACCCAGTACTTC CASRSKRGQETQYF
NA TRBD2 TRBJ2-1 TRBV6-1 TGTGCCAGCAGCCGCGGGGGAGCTAACTCCTACAATGAGCAGTTCTTC CASSRGGANSYNEQFF
few TRBD1 TRBJ2-7 TRBV4-2 TGTGCCAACAGCCAGCGACAGGGGTACTACGAGCAGTACTTC CANSQRQGYYEQYF
NA NA TRBJ2-7 TRBV7-6 TGTGCCAGCAGCTCCGCACCAACAGGGACCTACGAGCAGTACTTC CASSSAPTGTYEQYF
few TRBD2 TRBJ2-1 TRBV2 TGTGCCAGCAGTCGACTAGCGGGACATAACAATGAGCAGTTCTTC CASSRLAGHNNEQFF
NA TRBD2 TRBJ2-2 TRBV7-6 TGTGCCAGCAGCTTAGTAGGCGGGGGGCTCGCGAACACCGGGGAGCTGTTTTTT CASSLVGGGLANTGELFF
NA TRBD1 TRBJ1-5 TRBV27 TGTGCCAGCAGTTTCGCAGGGGGCGATCAGCCCCAGCATTTT CASSFAGGDQPQHF
few NA TRBJ1-2 TRBV7-2 TGTGCCAGCAGCTCCCAAGGACAGCTTATCCAAGGCTACACCTTC CASSSQGQLIQGYTF